Listed below are T cell receptor beta chains from one sample, sequenced in a study of vaccination and CD4 T cells after COVID-19. TCRdb passed the PCR reads through MiXCR, listing each CDR3 protein once. The sample holds approximately 11,000 distinct CDR3 sequences, 25% to 30% seen once. No antigen has been assigned to these receptors. The material sequenced was CD4+ T cells from blood, cultured in vitro. The receptors originated from a human donor in good health. Both conserved end residues are part of each CDR3. The D gene is left open where the match is weak. Rows give clone size only sometimes, using once, few, many, or a class for an expanded clone.

V gene,J gene,D gene,clone size,CDR3 protein,CDR3 DNA
TRBV6-1,TRBJ2-2,-,-,CASREGTGELFF,TGTGCCAGCAGGGAGGGAACCGGGGAGCTGTTTTTT
TRBV19,TRBJ2-2,-,few,CASSIVGELFF,TGTGCCAGTAGTATCGTCGGGGAGCTGTTTTTT
TRBV20-1,TRBJ2-1,TRBD2,few,CSAKETSGSSEQFF,TGCAGTGCTAAGGAGACTAGCGGGAGTTCAGAGCAGTTCTTC
TRBV6-1,TRBJ2-1,TRBD2,few,CASMDIRRGVEQFF,TGTGCCAGCATGGATATAAGGCGGGGGGTTGAGCAGTTCTTC
TRBV20-1,TRBJ1-1,-,few,CSAKDSNTEAFF,TGCAGTGCTAAAGATTCCAACACTGAAGCTTTCTTT
TRBV20-1,TRBJ2-4,-,-,CSARSLGAKNIQYF,TGCAGTGCTAGATCGTTGGGAGCCAAAAACATTCAGTACTTC
TRBV7-2,TRBJ2-7,TRBD1,-,CASSLLQGHVYEQYF,TGTGCCAGCAGCTTATTACAGGGGCACGTTTACGAGCAGTACTTC
TRBV20-1,TRBJ2-3,-,-,CSARERTTGTQYF,TGCAGTGCTAGAGAGAGGACTACGGGTACGCAGTATTTT
TRBV6-1,TRBJ2-1,-,few,CASRPGGTTSNEQFF,TGTGCCAGCAGGCCCGGGGGAACGACTAGCAATGAGCAGTTCTTC
TRBV6-5,TRBJ1-2,TRBD1,medium-sized,CASSYKGQSRGYGYTF,TGTGCCAGCAGTTACAAGGGACAGTCCCGGGGGTATGGCTACACCTTC
TRBV28,TRBJ2-1,-,-,CASSFPDDEQFF,TGTGCCAGCAGTTTCCCGGACGATGAGCAGTTCTTC
TRBV28,TRBJ2-3,TRBD2,-,CASSRLSGSTTDTQYF,TGTGCCAGCAGTCGTCTTAGCGGGAGTACGACAGATACGCAGTATTTT
TRBV6-2/TRBV6-3,TRBJ1-1,-,once,CAASSGEMYGSSTEAFF,TGTGCCGCATCATCAGGGGAAATGTATGGATCGAGCACTGAAGCTTTCTTT
TRBV6-5,TRBJ2-6,TRBD1,-,CASSYGTGSGANVLTF,TGTGCCAGCAGTTACGGGACAGGCTCTGGGGCCAACGTCCTGACTTTC
TRBV18,TRBJ2-1,TRBD2,-,CASSRGLANYNEQFF,TGTGCCAGCTCACGCGGACTAGCCAACTACAATGAGCAGTTCTTC
TRBV11-3,TRBJ2-5,TRBD2,medium-sized,CASSPRSGTSGLETQYF,TGTGCCAGCAGCCCCAGATCCGGGACTAGCGGCTTAGAGACCCAGTACTTC
TRBV5-6,TRBJ2-7,-,-,CASSPPGSEQYF,TGTGCCAGCAGCCCCCCAGGGAGCGAGCAGTACTTC
TRBV2,TRBJ2-3,TRBD2,-,CASSDGTSGSTDTQYF,TGTGCCAGCAGTGATGGGACTAGCGGGAGCACAGATACGCAGTATTTT
TRBV19,TRBJ1-1,TRBD1,-,CASKLGTGGRTEAFF,TGTGCCAGTAAATTAGGGACAGGGGGCCGCACTGAAGCTTTCTTT
TRBV28,TRBJ1-5,-,few,CASSLPVANFQPQHF,TGTGCCAGCAGTTTACCGGTAGCCAATTTCCAGCCCCAGCATTTT
TRBV4-3,TRBJ1-6,TRBD1,few,CASSQDVTTGGRSPLHF,TGCGCCAGCAGCCAAGATGTAACGACAGGGGGCCGGTCACCCCTCCACTTT
TRBV24-1,TRBJ2-2,TRBD1,-,CATSASRGPGELFF,TGTGCCACCAGCGCTTCCAGGGGGCCCGGGGAGCTGTTTTTT
TRBV11-1,TRBJ2-3,TRBD2,-,CASRPGAWEGDTQYF,TGTGCCAGCAGGCCCGGGGCCTGGGAGGGAGATACGCAGTATTTT
TRBV6-2/TRBV6-3,TRBJ1-3,-,-,CASRRNTIYF,TGTGCCAGCAGGAGAAACACCATATATTTT
TRBV6-1,TRBJ2-7,TRBD2,few,CASRVGGRIYEQYF,TGTGCCAGCAGGGTCGGCGGGAGGATCTACGAGCAGTACTTC
TRBV7-8,TRBJ1-1,-,few,CASSLEPGAPAFF,TGTGCCAGCAGCTTAGAACCGGGGGCGCCAGCTTTCTTT
TRBV7-9,TRBJ1-1,-,-,CASSFPDGMSTEAFF,TGTGCCAGCAGCTTCCCTGACGGAATGAGCACTGAAGCTTTCTTT
TRBV29-1,TRBJ2-3,TRBD2,-,CSVEVGSGRVSDTQYF,TGCAGCGTTGAAGTCGGTAGCGGGAGAGTATCAGATACGCAGTATTTT
TRBV7-3,TRBJ2-1,-,-,CASSLRGAGWIGSYNEQFF,TGTGCCAGCAGCTTAAGGGGTGCGGGATGGATCGGGTCCTACAATGAGCAGTTCTTC
TRBV19,TRBJ1-2,-,-,CASSRGWEDYGYTF,TGTGCCAGTAGTCGGGGGTGGGAGGACTATGGCTACACCTTC
TRBV15,TRBJ1-1,TRBD1,few,CATSRAPTGGAFF,TGTGCCACCAGCAGAGCCCCGACAGGGGGAGCTTTCTTT
TRBV7-2,TRBJ1-2,-,-,CASSLPGGINYGYTF,TGTGCCAGCAGCTTACCCGGGGGGATTAACTATGGCTACACCTTC
TRBV24-1,TRBJ2-5,-,few,CATSDLMGGGETQYF,TGTGCCACCAGTGATTTGATGGGGGGCGGGGAGACCCAGTACTTC
TRBV19,TRBJ1-2,-,-,CASGGFSGGGAYGYTF,TGTGCCAGTGGCGGGTTTAGTGGGGGAGGTGCCTATGGCTACACCTTC
TRBV7-3,TRBJ2-2,TRBD2,-,CASSEGVAGNTGELFF,TGTGCCAGCAGCGAAGGAGTAGCGGGGAACACCGGGGAGCTGTTTTTT
TRBV3-1,TRBJ1-1,-,once,CASSPGRQEAFF,TGTGCCAGCAGCCCAGGCCGACAGGAAGCTTTCTTT
TRBV4-2,TRBJ2-3,-,-,CASSQDKVTDTQYF,TGTGCCAGCAGCCAAGATAAGGTCACAGATACGCAGTATTTT
TRBV7-3,TRBJ2-2,TRBD2,medium-sized,CASSSGLAGAVGELFF,TGTGCCAGCAGCTCCGGACTAGCGGGAGCGGTCGGGGAGCTGTTTTTT
TRBV6-5,TRBJ1-5,TRBD1,-,CASSWTGGLDQPQHF,TGTGCCAGCAGTTGGACAGGGGGCCTCGATCAGCCCCAGCATTTT
TRBV4-3,TRBJ2-5,TRBD1,few,CASSLGQGVLQETQYF,TGCGCCAGCAGCCTTGGACAGGGCGTCCTCCAAGAGACCCAGTACTTC
TRBV19,TRBJ2-7,-,few,CASSLRGLSSYEQYF,TGTGCCAGTAGTCTCAGGGGCCTATCCTCCTACGAGCAGTACTTC
TRBV20-1,TRBJ1-1,-,medium-sized,CSARSMGARGSEAFF,TGCAGTGCTAGATCCATGGGGGCGCGAGGCTCTGAAGCTTTCTTT
TRBV20-1,TRBJ2-2,-,-,CSASIASRNTGELFF,TGCAGTGCTAGTATCGCTAGCCGGAACACCGGGGAGCTGTTTTTT
TRBV6-1,TRBJ1-3,-,-,CASSPTYSGNTIYF,TGTGCCAGCAGTCCTACCTACTCTGGAAACACCATATATTTT
TRBV11-2,TRBJ2-7,-,-,CASSPLALSSYEQYF,TGTGCCAGCAGCCCTCTAGCGCTGAGCTCCTACGAGCAGTACTTC
TRBV20-1,TRBJ2-7,TRBD2,few,CSARASGSTSEQYF,TGCAGTGCTAGAGCAAGCGGGAGTACGTCCGAGCAGTACTTC
TRBV20-1,TRBJ2-1,TRBD2,-,CSAPPTWTSGGYNEQFF,TGCAGTGCTCCTCCTACGTGGACTAGCGGGGGCTACAATGAGCAGTTCTTC
TRBV6-5,TRBJ2-7,-,-,CASSYSGSPNYEQYF,TGTGCCAGCAGTTATAGTGGTTCCCCGAACTACGAGCAGTACTTC
TRBV7-2,TRBJ1-1,TRBD1,few,CASSSTGGGTEAFF,TGTGCCAGCAGCTCGACAGGGGGAGGCACTGAAGCTTTCTTT